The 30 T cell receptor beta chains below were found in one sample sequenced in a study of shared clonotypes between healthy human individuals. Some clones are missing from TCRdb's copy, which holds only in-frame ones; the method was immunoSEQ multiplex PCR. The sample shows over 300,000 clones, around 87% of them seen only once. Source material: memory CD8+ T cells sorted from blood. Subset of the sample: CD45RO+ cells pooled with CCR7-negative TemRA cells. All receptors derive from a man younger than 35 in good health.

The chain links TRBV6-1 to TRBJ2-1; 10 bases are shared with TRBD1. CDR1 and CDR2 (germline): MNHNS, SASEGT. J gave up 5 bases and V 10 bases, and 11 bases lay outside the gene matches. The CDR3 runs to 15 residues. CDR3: CATIPGQGWDNEQFF. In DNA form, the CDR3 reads TGTGCCACCATTCCGGGACAGGGGTGGGACAATGAGCAGTTCTTC.

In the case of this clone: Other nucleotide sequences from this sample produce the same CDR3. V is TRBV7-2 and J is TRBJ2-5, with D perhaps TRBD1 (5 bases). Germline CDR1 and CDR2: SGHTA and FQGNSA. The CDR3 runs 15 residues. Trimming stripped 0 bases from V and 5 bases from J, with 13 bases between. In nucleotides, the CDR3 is TGTGCCAGCAGCTTAGCCGGTCAGGGATGGGAGACCCAGTACTTC. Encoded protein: CASSLAGQGWETQYF. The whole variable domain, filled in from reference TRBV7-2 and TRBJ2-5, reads GAGVSQSPSNKVTEKGKDVELRCDPISGHTALYWYRQSLGQGLEFLIYFQGNSAPDKSGLPSDRFSAERTGGSVSTLTIQRTQQEDSAVYLCASSLAGQGWETQYFGPGTRLLVL.

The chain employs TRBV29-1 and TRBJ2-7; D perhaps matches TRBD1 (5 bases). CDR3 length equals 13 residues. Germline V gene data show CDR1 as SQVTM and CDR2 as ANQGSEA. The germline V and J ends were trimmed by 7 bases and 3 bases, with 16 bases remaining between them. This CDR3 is CSARQGGGYEQYF. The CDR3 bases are TGCAGCGCTAGGCAGGGTGGCGGCTACGAGCAGTACTTC.

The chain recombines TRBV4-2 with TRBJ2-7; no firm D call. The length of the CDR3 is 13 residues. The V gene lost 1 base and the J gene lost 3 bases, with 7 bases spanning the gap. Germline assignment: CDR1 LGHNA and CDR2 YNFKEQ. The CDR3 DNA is TGTGCCAGCAGCCAAGGGGCATTCTACGAGCAGTACTTC. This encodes CASSQGAFYEQYF.

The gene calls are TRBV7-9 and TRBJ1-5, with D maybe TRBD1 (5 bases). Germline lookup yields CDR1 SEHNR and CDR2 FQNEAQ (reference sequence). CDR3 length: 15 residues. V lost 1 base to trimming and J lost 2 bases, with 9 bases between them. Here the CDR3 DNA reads TGTGCCAGCAGCTTAGTGGGGGTAGGCAATCAGCCCCAGCATTTT. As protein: CASSLVGVGNQPQHF.

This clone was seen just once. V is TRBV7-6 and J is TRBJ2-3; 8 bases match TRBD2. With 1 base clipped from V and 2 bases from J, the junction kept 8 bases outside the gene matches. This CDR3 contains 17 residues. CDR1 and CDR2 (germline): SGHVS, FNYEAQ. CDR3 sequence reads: CASSLDDTSGNTDTQYF. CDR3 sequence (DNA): TGTGCCAGCAGCTTAGACGATACTAGCGGAAACACAGATACGCAGTATTTT.

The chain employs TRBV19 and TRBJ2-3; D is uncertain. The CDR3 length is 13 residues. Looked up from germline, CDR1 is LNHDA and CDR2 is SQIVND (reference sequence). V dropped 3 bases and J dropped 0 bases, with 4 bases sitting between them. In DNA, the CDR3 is TGTGCCAGTAGTATTGGCAGCACAGATACGCAGTATTTT. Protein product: CASSIGSTDTQYF.

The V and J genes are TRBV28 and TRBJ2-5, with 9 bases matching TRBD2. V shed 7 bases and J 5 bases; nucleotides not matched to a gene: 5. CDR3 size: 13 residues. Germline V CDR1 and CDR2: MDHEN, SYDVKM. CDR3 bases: TGTGCCAGCATGGGACTAGCCGTCGAGACCCAGTACTTC. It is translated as CASMGLAVETQYF.

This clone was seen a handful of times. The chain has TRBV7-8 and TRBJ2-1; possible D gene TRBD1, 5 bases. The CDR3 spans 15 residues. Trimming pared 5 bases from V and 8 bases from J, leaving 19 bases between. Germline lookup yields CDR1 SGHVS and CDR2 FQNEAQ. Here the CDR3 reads CASSTRVQALDEQFF. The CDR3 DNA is TGTGCCAGCAGCACCAGGGTCCAAGCCTTGGATGAGCAGTTCTTC.

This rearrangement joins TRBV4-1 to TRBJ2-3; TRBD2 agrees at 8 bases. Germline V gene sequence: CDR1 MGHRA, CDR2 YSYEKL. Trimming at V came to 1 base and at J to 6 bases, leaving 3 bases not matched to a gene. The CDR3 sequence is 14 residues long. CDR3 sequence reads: CASSQGLAGDTQYF. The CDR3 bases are TGCGCCAGCAGCCAAGGTTTAGCGGGGGATACGCAGTATTTT.

The CDR3 loop reads CASSLPPASTSYEQYF. The CDR3 DNA reads as TGCGCCAGCAGCTTGCCCCCCGCATCGACCTCCTACGAGCAGTACTTC. The gene calls are TRBV5-1 and TRBJ2-7; D is unclear. The CDR3 sequence is 16 residues long. Trimming shortened V by 1 base and J by 0 bases, and 14 bases separated the two germline ends. Germline CDR1 reads SGHRS; CDR2 reads YFSETQ.

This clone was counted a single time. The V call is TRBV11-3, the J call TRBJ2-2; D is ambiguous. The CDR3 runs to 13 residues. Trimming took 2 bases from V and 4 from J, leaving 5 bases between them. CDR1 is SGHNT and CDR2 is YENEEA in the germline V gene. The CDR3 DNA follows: TGTGCCAGCAGCTTAAAGGTCACCGGGGAGCTGTTTTTT. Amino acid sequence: CASSLKVTGELFF.

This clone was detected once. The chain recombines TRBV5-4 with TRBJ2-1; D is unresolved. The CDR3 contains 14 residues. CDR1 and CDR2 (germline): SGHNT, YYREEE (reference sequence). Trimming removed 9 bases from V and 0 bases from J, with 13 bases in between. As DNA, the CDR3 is TGTGCCACCAACCCCGGGTTCTCCTACAATGAGCAGTTCTTC. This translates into CATNPGFSYNEQFF.

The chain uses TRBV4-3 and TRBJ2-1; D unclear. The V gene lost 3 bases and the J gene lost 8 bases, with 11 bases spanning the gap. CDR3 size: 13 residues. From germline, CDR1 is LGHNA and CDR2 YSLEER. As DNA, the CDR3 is TGCGCCAGCAGCCAGACCGACTGGTATGAGCAGTTCTTC. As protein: CASSQTDWYEQFF.

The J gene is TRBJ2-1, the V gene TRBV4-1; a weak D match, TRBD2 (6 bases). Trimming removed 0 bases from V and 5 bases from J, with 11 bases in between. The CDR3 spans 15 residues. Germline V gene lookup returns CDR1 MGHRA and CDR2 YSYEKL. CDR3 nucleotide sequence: TGCGCCAGCAGCCAAGACGGGAGATTGAACAATGAGCAGTTCTTC. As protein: CASSQDGRLNNEQFF.

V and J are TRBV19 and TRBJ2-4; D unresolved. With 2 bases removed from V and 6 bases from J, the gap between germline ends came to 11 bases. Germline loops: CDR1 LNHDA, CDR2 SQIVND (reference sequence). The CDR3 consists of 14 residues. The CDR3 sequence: CASSIRHGLNIQYF. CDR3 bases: TGTGCCAGTAGTATACGACACGGATTAAACATTCAGTACTTC.

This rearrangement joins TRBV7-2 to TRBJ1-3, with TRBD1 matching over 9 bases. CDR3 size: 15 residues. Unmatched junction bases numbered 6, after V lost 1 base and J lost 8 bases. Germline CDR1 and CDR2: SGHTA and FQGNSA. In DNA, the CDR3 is TGTGCCAGCAGCTTAGAAACAGGGGGCGGAGACACCATATATTTT. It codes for CASSLETGGGDTIYF.

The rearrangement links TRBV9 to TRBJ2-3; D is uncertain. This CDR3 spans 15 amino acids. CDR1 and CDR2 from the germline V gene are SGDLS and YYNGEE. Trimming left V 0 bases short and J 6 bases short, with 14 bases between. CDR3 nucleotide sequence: TGTGCCAGCAGCGTAGCTGGTAGATCGGCGGATACGCAGTATTTT. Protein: CASSVAGRSADTQYF.

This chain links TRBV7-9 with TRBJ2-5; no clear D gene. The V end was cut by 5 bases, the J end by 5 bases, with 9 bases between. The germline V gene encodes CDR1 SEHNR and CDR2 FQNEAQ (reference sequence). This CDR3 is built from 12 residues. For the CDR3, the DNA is TGTGCCAGCAGCCCACGGACGGAGACCCAGTACTTC. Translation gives CASSPRTETQYF.

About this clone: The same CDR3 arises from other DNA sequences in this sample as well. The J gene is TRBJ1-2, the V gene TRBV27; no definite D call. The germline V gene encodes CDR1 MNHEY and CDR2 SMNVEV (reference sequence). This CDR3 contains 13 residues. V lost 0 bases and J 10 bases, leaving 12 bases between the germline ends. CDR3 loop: CASSLSPGGSYTF. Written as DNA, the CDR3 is TGTGCCAGCAGTTTATCGCCCGGAGGGTCCTACACCTTC.

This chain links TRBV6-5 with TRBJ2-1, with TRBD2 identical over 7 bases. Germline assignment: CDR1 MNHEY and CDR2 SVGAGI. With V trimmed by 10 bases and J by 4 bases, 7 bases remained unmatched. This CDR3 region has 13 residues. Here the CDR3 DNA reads TGTGCCACAAGCGGGGAGCGTTACAATGAGCAGTTCTTC. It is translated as CATSGERYNEQFF.

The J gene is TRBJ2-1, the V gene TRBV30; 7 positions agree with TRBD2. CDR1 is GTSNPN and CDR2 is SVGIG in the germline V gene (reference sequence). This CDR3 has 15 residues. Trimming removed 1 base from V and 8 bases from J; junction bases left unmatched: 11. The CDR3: CAWSAGAGPRDEQFF. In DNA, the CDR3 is TGTGCCTGGAGTGCGGGAGCGGGGCCTAGGGATGAGCAGTTCTTC.

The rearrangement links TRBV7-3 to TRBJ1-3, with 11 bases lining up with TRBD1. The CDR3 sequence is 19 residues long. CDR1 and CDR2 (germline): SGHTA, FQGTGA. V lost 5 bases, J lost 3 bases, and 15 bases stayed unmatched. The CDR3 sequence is CASSARSLDRGRDGNTIYF. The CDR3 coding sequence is TGTGCCAGCAGCGCCCGATCCTTGGACAGGGGGCGAGATGGAAACACCATATATTTT.

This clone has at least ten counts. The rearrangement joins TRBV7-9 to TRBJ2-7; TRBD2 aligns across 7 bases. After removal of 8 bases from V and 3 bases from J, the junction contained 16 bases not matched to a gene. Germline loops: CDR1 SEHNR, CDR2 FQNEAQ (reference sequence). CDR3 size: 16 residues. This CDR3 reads CASSKPTGGIDYEQYF. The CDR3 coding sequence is TGTGCCAGCTCCAAACCTACCGGGGGGATAGACTACGAGCAGTACTTC.

The CDR3 here is CASSQDKGRGRAFF. The CDR3 DNA reads TGTGCCAGCAGCCAAGATAAGGGGAGGGGGAGAGCTTTCTTT. The chain carries TRBV14 and TRBJ1-1, with D tentatively TRBD1 (6 bases). V lost 0 bases and J lost 10, with 15 bases in between. This CDR3 comprises 14 residues. The germline V gene encodes CDR1 SGHDN and CDR2 FVKESK. Full variable domain (rest looked up from reference TRBV14 and TRBJ1-1): EAGVTQFPSHSVIEKGQTVTLRCDPISGHDNLYWYRRVMGKEIKFLLHFVKESKQDESGMPNNRFLAERTGGTYSTLKVQPAELEDSGVYFCASSQDKGRGRAFFGQGTRLTVV.

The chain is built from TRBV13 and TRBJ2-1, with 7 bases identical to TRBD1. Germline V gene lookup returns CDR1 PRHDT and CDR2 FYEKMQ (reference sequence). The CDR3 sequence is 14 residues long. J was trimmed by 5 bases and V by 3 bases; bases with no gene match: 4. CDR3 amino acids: CASSFPGTDNEQFF. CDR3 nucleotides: TGTGCCAGCAGCTTTCCGGGGACAGACAATGAGCAGTTCTTC.

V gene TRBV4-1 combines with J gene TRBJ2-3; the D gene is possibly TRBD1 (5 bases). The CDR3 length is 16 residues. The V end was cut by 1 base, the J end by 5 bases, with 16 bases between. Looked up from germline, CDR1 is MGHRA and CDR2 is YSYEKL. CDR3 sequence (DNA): TGCGCCAGCAGCCAAGGGAACCAGGCCACAGGAGATACGCAGTATTTT. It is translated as CASSQGNQATGDTQYF.

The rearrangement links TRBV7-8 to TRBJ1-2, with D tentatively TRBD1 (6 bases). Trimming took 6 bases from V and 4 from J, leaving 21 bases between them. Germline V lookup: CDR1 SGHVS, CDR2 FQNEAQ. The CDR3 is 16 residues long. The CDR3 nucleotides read TGTGCCAGCAGTCCGGGGGGGCAGAGCTTTGGCTATGGCTACACCTTC. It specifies CASSPGGQSFGYGYTF.

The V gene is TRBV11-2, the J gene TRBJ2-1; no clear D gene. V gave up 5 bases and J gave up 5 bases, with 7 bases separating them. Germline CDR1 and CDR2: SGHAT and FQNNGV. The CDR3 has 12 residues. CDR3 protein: CASSPLNNEQFF. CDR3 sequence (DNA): TGTGCCAGCAGCCCCTTAAACAATGAGCAGTTCTTC.

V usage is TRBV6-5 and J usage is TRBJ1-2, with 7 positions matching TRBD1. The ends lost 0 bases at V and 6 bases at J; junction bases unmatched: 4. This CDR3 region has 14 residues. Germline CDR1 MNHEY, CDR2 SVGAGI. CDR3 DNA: TGTGCCAGCAGTTACTCGACAGGGTCGGATGGCTACACCTTC. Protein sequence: CASSYSTGSDGYTF.